A selection of T cell receptor beta chains follows, all from one sample in a study of CXCR3-negative and CXCR3-positive naive CD8 T cells. TCRdb re-called the 5' RACE reads, yielding one record per CDR3 amino acid sequence without DNA. This repertoire includes tens of thousands of distinct CDR3 sequences. Material: naive CXCR3- CD8+ T cells from blood. The receptors derive from a human donor in good health. Some clones in this sample may be carry-over from other donors' samples. CDR3s include the opening cysteine and the closing phenylalanine or tryptophan.

CDR3aa,v_gene,j_gene
CSVQSGTVNTGELFF,TRBV29-1,TRBJ2-2
CASSPPLEDQDTQYF,TRBV7-6,TRBJ2-3
CASFSGNAEQFF,TRBV7-9,TRBJ2-1
CASSIAPYQETQYF,TRBV7-7,TRBJ2-5
CASSFNRAYEQYF,TRBV27,TRBJ2-7
CASSFLASGVSYNEQFF,TRBV28,TRBJ2-1
CASGRTGGNEQFF,TRBV12-3/TRBV12-4,TRBJ2-1
CATSDLPDRVETEAFF,TRBV24-1,TRBJ1-1
CASSVEASGGPPQETQYF,TRBV9,TRBJ2-5
CSAPLLGEQFF,TRBV20-1,TRBJ2-1
CASSVGGGLYEQYF,TRBV12-3/TRBV12-4,TRBJ2-7
CASSWDRYYEQYF,TRBV5-1,TRBJ2-7
CASSLRLAGSYNEQFF,TRBV19,TRBJ2-1
CASSLDSYTDTQYF,TRBV12-3/TRBV12-4,TRBJ2-3
CASSIGGTASYEQYF,TRBV12-3/TRBV12-4,TRBJ2-7
CASSYSDTYNEQFF,TRBV6-2/TRBV6-3,TRBJ2-1
CASSQALDGTGELFF,TRBV4-2,TRBJ2-2
CASSLLRDRARETQYF,TRBV7-9,TRBJ2-5
CASSFRQGATGELFF,TRBV27,TRBJ2-2
CASSLGQEAPYEQYF,TRBV6-5,TRBJ2-7
CSVIDRVGGYTF,TRBV29-1,TRBJ1-2
CSVEVDSLTSYEQYF,TRBV29-1,TRBJ2-7
CASTPGGYEQYF,TRBV28,TRBJ2-7
CASSPPSSGANVLTF,TRBV5-5,TRBJ2-6